These T cell receptor beta chains were read from a single sample in a study of blood T cells in healthy people across ages. MiXCR, run by TCRdb on the 5' RACE reads, gives a single entry per CDR3 protein. The sample has over 1,500,000 distinct CDR3 sequences; about 50% are singletons. Material for sequencing was blood. The receptor source for this set is a middle-aged woman in good health. Each CDR3 is given with its conserved first and last residue. A D gene is named only where the DNA matches it firmly. Only some rows state a clone size, as once, few, many or a class for expanded clones.

clone_size cdr3_length j_call d_call v_call cdr3_aa cdr3_nt
few 16 TRBJ2-7 TRBD2 TRBV7-2 CASSLGLAFSSYEQYF TGTGCCAGCAGCCTCGGACTAGCTTTCAGCTCCTACGAGCAGTACTTC
NA 16 TRBJ1-4 NA TRBV6-5 CASSYGDVRSNEKLFF TGTGCCAGCAGTTACGGGGACGTCAGGTCTAATGAAAAACTGTTTTTT
few 14 TRBJ2-5 NA TRBV6-1 CASSERARGETQYF TGTGCCAGCAGTGAGAGGGCCAGGGGAGAGACCCAGTACTTC
once 20 TRBJ2-6 TRBD1 TRBV6-5 CASSYSIGQETSSGANVLTF TGTGCCAGCAGTTACTCGATTGGACAGGAGACCAGCTCTGGGGCCAACGTCCTGACTTTC
NA 17 TRBJ2-6 NA TRBV3-1 CASSQVGGLSGANVLTF TGTGCCAGCAGCCAAGTGGGGGGACTCTCTGGGGCCAACGTCCTGACTTTC
NA 19 TRBJ2-1 NA TRBV11-2 CASSITDKKGPSSYNEQFF TGTGCCAGCAGCATTACGGACAAAAAAGGACCGAGCTCCTACAATGAGCAGTTCTTC
NA 18 TRBJ2-1 TRBD1 TRBV6-2/TRBV6-3 CASSYHKQGAQIKDEQFF TGTGCCAGCAGTTATCACAAACAGGGGGCCCAAATCAAAGATGAGCAGTTCTTC
NA 14 TRBJ2-1 NA TRBV4-3 CASSRDGHYNEQFF TGCGCCAGCAGCCGCGACGGGCACTACAATGAGCAGTTCTTC
once 15 TRBJ2-7 TRBD1 TRBV6-2/TRBV6-3 CASCLAADRGNEQYF TGTGCCAGCTGCTTAGCAGCGGACAGGGGGAACGAGCAGTACTTC
NA 15 TRBJ2-1 TRBD2 TRBV7-3 CASSNIAGSYNEQFF TGTGCCAGCAGCAACATAGCGGGGAGTTACAATGAGCAGTTCTTC
NA 15 TRBJ2-3 NA TRBV14 CASSQGAQSTDTQYF TGTGCCAGCAGCCAAGGTGCCCAAAGCACAGATACGCAGTATTTT
few 15 TRBJ1-4 NA TRBV7-2 CASSVDPAANEKLFF TGTGCCAGCAGCGTGGACCCGGCGGCTAATGAAAAACTGTTTTTT
NA 11 TRBJ2-3 NA TRBV28 CASNGGSTQYF TGTGCCAGCAACGGAGGTAGTACGCAGTATTTT
few 17 TRBJ2-1 NA TRBV7-3 CASSFGGPMLSDNEQFF TGTGCCAGCAGCTTTGGCGGCCCGATGCTCAGCGACAATGAGCAGTTCTTC
NA 13 TRBJ2-5 TRBD1 TRBV6-1 CASMTGFQETQYF TGTGCCAGCATGACAGGGTTTCAGGAGACCCAGTACTTC
NA 16 TRBJ2-3 TRBD2 TRBV6-5 CASRTRLAASTDTQYF TGTGCCAGCAGAACCCGTCTAGCGGCCTCCACAGATACGCAGTATTTT
NA 16 TRBJ2-6 NA TRBV4-3 CASSQDRQGGSNVLTF TGCGCCAGCAGCCAAGATCGGCAGGGAGGATCCAACGTCCTGACTTTC
NA 15 TRBJ1-1 NA TRBV7-9 CASSLPGHSNTEAFF TGTGCCAGCAGCTTACCGGGACACTCGAACACTGAAGCTTTCTTT
NA 16 TRBJ2-7 TRBD1 TRBV6-2/TRBV6-3 CASSTHGTGTSYEQYF TGTGCCAGCAGTACTCACGGGACAGGGACATCCTACGAGCAGTACTTC
few 13 TRBJ2-3 NA TRBV28 CASTMAGTDTQYF TGTGCCAGCACCATGGCGGGCACAGATACGCAGTATTTT
NA 15 TRBJ2-7 NA TRBV3-1 CASSQDLGRGNEQYF TGTGCCAGCAGCCAAGATTTGGGACGGGGGAACGAGCAGTACTTC
NA 15 TRBJ2-4 NA TRBV25-1 CASSGRYRGGNIRYF TGTGCCAGCAGTGGACGTTACAGGGGGGGGAACATTCGGTACTTC
NA 14 TRBJ2-3 TRBD2 TRBV5-4 CASSLAGGALTQYF TGTGCCAGCAGCTTGGCGGGGGGGGCGCTAACGCAGTATTTT
NA 16 TRBJ2-4 TRBD1 TRBV11-1 CASSQGQGVAKNIQYF TGTGCCAGCAGCCAGGGACAGGGGGTAGCCAAAAACATTCAGTACTTC
NA 14 TRBJ1-5 NA TRBV28 CASSFRWGWQPQHF TGTGCCAGCTCGTTCCGTTGGGGGTGGCAGCCCCAGCATTTT
many 17 TRBJ2-6 NA TRBV4-3 CASSQEWTVSGANVLTF TGCGCCAGCAGCCAAGAGTGGACAGTCTCTGGGGCCAACGTCCTGACTTTC
NA 14 TRBJ2-1 TRBD2 TRBV11-1 CAVGDSGGAGEQFF TGTGCCGTAGGGGATAGCGGGGGGGCCGGTGAGCAGTTCTTC
NA 13 TRBJ2-1 NA TRBV5-1 CASSLGSSYEQFF TGCGCCAGCAGCTTGGGTTCCTCGTATGAGCAGTTCTTC
NA 15 TRBJ1-6 TRBD1 TRBV25-1 CASSVGQGVNSPLHF TGTGCCAGCAGTGTGGGACAGGGAGTTAATTCACCCCTCCACTTT
NA 14 TRBJ2-1 NA TRBV9 CASSVLSGFNEQFF TGTGCCAGCAGCGTACTGTCCGGTTTCAATGAGCAGTTCTTC
NA 16 TRBJ2-2 TRBD1 TRBV7-2 CASSRTGTGNTGELFF TGTGCCAGCAGCAGAACCGGGACAGGAAACACCGGGGAGCTGTTTTTT
NA 16 TRBJ2-6 NA TRBV7-2 CASSYRSRAGANVLTF TGTGCCAGCAGCTATCGGTCCCGTGCCGGGGCCAACGTCCTGACTTTC
NA 13 TRBJ2-3 NA TRBV18 CASSPPNVDTQYF TGTGCCAGCTCACCACCAAATGTAGATACGCAGTATTTT
NA 15 TRBJ1-1 NA TRBV6-5 CASSYSRALNTEAFF TGTGCCAGCAGTTACTCGAGGGCTCTGAACACTGAAGCTTTCTTT
NA 14 TRBJ2-7 NA TRBV14 CASNYVGAAGEQYF TGTGCCAGCAACTATGTGGGGGCAGCGGGGGAGCAGTACTTC
few 14 TRBJ2-3 TRBD2 TRBV20-1 CSAVGTSGTDTQYF TGCAGTGCTGTCGGGACTAGCGGCACAGATACGCAGTATTTT
NA 12 TRBJ2-7 TRBD1 TRBV28 CASSLRQGSQYF TGTGCCAGCAGTTTAAGACAGGGGTCCCAGTACTTC
NA 14 TRBJ1-4 TRBD1 TRBV10-3 CASQSTGGDEKLFF TGTGCCTCCCAATCTACAGGGGGGGATGAAAAACTGTTTTTT
NA 17 TRBJ2-2 NA TRBV5-1 CASSSVNVMGNTGELFF TGCGCCAGCAGTTCGGTTAATGTCATGGGGAACACCGGGGAGCTGTTTTTT
NA 14 TRBJ2-1 TRBD1 TRBV6-5 CASSRRTGEDEQFF TGTGCCAGCAGTCGGCGGACAGGGGAGGATGAGCAGTTCTTC